Given below is one T cell receptor (beta chain) in context. Its specificity is unknown. These data belong to a study of cytomegalovirus exposure and HLA in healthy donors. Overall study findings and caveats: Earlier results showed most TCR beta V segments being productive about 87% or about 30% of the time. A later analysis revealed that TCR association rates differed between HLA loci, peaking at DRB1 and bottoming out at HLA-C.

Researchers ran the PCR with 60 Vbeta and 13 Jbeta primers. TCRdb's copy holds only in-frame clones and misses some; the assay was immunoSEQ multiplex PCR. The data show around 85,000 clones, with around 70% seen just once and more than 20% held by the top ten. Healthy bone marrow donors made up the donor group. CDR1 is MNHEY, CDR2 SVGAGI, per germline. V gave up 4 bases and J gave up 7 bases, with 11 bases separating them. The CDR3 contains 13 residues. The sequence derives from a man aged 25-45 years in good health and CMV-seropositive. V usage is TRBV6-5 and J usage is TRBJ1-5; no clear D. Sequences were obtained from PBMCs. The CDR3 DNA reads TGTGCCAGCAGTTCCTTGAGGAGCCAGCCCCAGCATTTT. The encoded protein is CASSSLRSQPQHF.